These T cell receptor beta chains were read from a single sample in a study of lymphopenia after photon versus proton radiotherapy. Assay used: immunoSEQ multiplex PCR; TCRdb lists only in-frame clones, some missing. The sample holds around 160,000 clones, 75% to 90% seen once. The material was peripheral blood, obtained from a patient treated with photon-based radiotherapy. The receptors originated from a man aged 50-59 years with gastric cancer. CDR3s include the opening cysteine and the closing phenylalanine or tryptophan.

V gene	J gene	CDR3 protein
TRBV7-2	TRBJ1-1	CASSFELWKGTEAFF
TRBV28	TRBJ1-2	CASSSYGTGTYGYTF
TRBV18	TRBJ2-5	CASSPPSKDGETQYF
TRBV29-1	TRBJ2-7	CSVGLDEQYF
TRBV5-6	TRBJ1-2	CASSLEGNYGYTF
TRBV25-1	TRBJ2-2	CASSEYDLQGYTGELFF
TRBV2	TRBJ1-2	CASSIIGDGYTF
TRBV29-1	TRBJ1-4	CSVDGQGTNEKLFF
TRBV6-5	TRBJ2-3	CASSYSRAQGGDTQYF
TRBV29-1	TRBJ2-3	CSVEYGSSVGGHDTQYF
TRBV11-3	TRBJ1-3	CASSLEGTDGNTIYF
TRBV7-9	TRBJ2-5	CASSFRQGIRETQYF
TRBV7-8	TRBJ2-1	CASSFRYLSYEQFF
TRBV6-1	TRBJ2-2	CASSARQGTGELFF